The 28 T cell receptor beta chains below were found in one sample sequenced in a study of T-cell memory formation after mild COVID-19. TCRdb reprocessed the 5' RACE reads with MiXCR, giving one entry per CDR3 protein. The table records some 200,000 distinct CDR3 sequences, over 9.5% of them present only once. Sequencing was carried out using PBMCs or a T cell subset sorted from them (not recorded which). These receptors came from a man aged 18 to 35 who had mild COVID-19 (a few samples of this study predate the infection). Cell type and time point are not known.

Ten or more counts support this clonotype. V gene TRBV11-2 combines with J gene TRBJ1-1; D is ambiguous. Germline-derived CDR1 and CDR2 are SGHAT and FQNNGV. Trimming removed 3 bases from V and 1 base from J, with 6 bases in between. This CDR3 is built from 13 residues. The chain's CDR3 is CASSLVRNTEAFF. CDR3 sequence (DNA): TGTGCCAGCAGCTTGGTACGGAACACTGAAGCTTTCTTT. Complete variable domain (other parts from reference TRBV11-2 and TRBJ1-1): EAGVAQSPRYKIIEKRQSVAFWCNPISGHATLYWYQQILGQGPKLLIQFQNNGVVDDSQLPKDRFSAERLKGVDSTLKIQPAKLEDSAVYLCASSLVRNTEAFFGQGTRLTVV.

This clonotype was counted between two and nine times. This chain uses TRBV6-6 with TRBJ2-1; weak D call: TRBD1 (6 bases). Per germline, CDR1 MNHNY and CDR2 SVGAGI (reference sequence). With 5 bases removed from V and 7 bases from J, the gap between germline ends came to 9 bases. This CDR3 spans 12 amino acids. The CDR3 sequence is CASSERGNEQFF. CDR3 in DNA: TGTGCCAGCAGTGAGAGGGGGAATGAGCAGTTCTTC.

This clonotype showed up just a few times. The chain recombines TRBV7-2 with TRBJ2-5; 7 bases are shared with TRBD2. The germline gives CDR1 SGHTA, CDR2 FQGNSA. The CDR3 loop spans 18 amino acids. J lost 2 bases, V lost 2 bases, and 14 bases had no gene match. The CDR3 is CASSLNSPSGAEQETQYF. For the CDR3, the DNA is TGTGCCAGCAGCTTAAATTCCCCCAGCGGGGCAGAACAAGAGACCCAGTACTTC.

This clonotype was seen repeatedly, ten times or more. The chain links TRBV7-3 to TRBJ2-1; D possibly matches TRBD1 or TRBD2 (5 bases each). The germline CDR1 and CDR2 sequences are SGHTA and FQGTGA. The CDR3 covers 17 residues. The germline V and J ends were trimmed by 2 bases and 8 bases, with 22 bases remaining between them. Written as DNA, the CDR3 is TGTGCCAGCAGCTTAGTTCCACGGGACGCCCATGAGGATGAGCAGTTCTTC. Encoded protein: CASSLVPRDAHEDEQFF. The full variable domain, its missing parts supplied by reference TRBV7-3 and TRBJ2-1, is GAGVSQTPSNKVTEKGKYVELRCDPISGHTALYWYRQSLGQGPEFLIYFQGTGAADDSGLPNDRFFAVRPEGSVSTLKIQRTERGDSAVYLCASSLVPRDAHEDEQFFGPGTRLTVL.

In this sample, this clonotype turned up many times. The rearrangement uses TRBV20-1 and TRBJ1-2; TRBD1 agrees at 7 bases. Germline assignment: CDR1 DFQATT and CDR2 SNEGSKA (reference sequence). J gave up 6 bases and V 6 bases, and 7 bases lay outside the gene matches. CDR3 length equals 12 residues. Written as DNA, the CDR3 is TGCAGTGCGCCGACAGGGACAGATGGCTACACCTTC. Translated: CSAPTGTDGYTF.

This clonotype showed up many times. The V and J genes are TRBV6-6 and TRBJ2-7; 8 bases are shared with TRBD1. Per germline, CDR1 MNHNY and CDR2 SVGAGI (reference sequence). V shed 9 bases and J 1 base; nucleotides not matched to a gene: 8. The CDR3 spans 14 residues. CDR3 region: CASSDRGVSYEQYF. CDR3 bases: TGTGCCAGTTCAGACAGGGGTGTTTCCTACGAGCAGTACTTC.

The V and J genes are TRBV12-3 or TRBV12-4 and TRBJ1-4; 9 nucleotides agree with TRBD1. This CDR3 has 16 amino acids. J was trimmed by 8 bases and V by 6 bases; bases with no gene match: 13. The CDR3 loop is CASRTTGTGRFEKLFF. The CDR3, as DNA: TGTGCCAGCAGAACAACCGGGACAGGGCGTTTCGAAAAACTGTTTTTT.

V and J are TRBV6-5 and TRBJ2-2; D might be TRBD1 or TRBD2, each matching 6 bases. CDR3 size: 16 residues. The V gene's germline CDR1 is MNHEY and CDR2 SVGAGI. Between the trimmed V and J ends, which lost 5 bases and 1 base, there was a span of 14 bases. This CDR3 reads CASSQSGAWNTGELFF. Written as DNA, the CDR3 is TGTGCCAGCAGTCAGTCGGGGGCCTGGAACACCGGGGAGCTGTTTTTT.

CDR3 sequence (DNA): TGTGCCAGCAGCCAGTATACTAGCGGTTACAATGAGCAGTTCTTC. Its translation: CASSQYTSGYNEQFF. The gene calls are TRBV3-1 and TRBJ2-1; 8 nucleotides agree with TRBD2. V dropped 3 bases and J dropped 4; count of bases not matched to a gene: 5. This CDR3 has 15 residues. Per germline, CDR1 LGHDT and CDR2 YNNKEL (reference sequence).

This clonotype was seen more than once but under ten times. This chain connects TRBV7-9 to TRBJ1-2, with 8 bases lining up with TRBD1. The CDR3 is made up of 12 amino acids. Germline V gene data show CDR1 as SEHNR and CDR2 as FQNEAQ (reference sequence). The V segment lost 5 bases and the J segment 8 bases; nucleotides outside the gene matches: 4. The CDR3 DNA is TGTGCCAGCAGCGGACAGGGTCTGGGCTACACCTTC. This sequence encodes CASSGQGLGYTF. Complete variable domain (other parts from reference TRBV7-9 and TRBJ1-2): DTGVSQNPRHKITKRGQNVTFRCDPISEHNRLYWYRQTLGQGPEFLTYFQNEAQLEKSRLLSDRFSAERPKGSFSTLEIQRTEQGDSAMYLCASSGQGLGYTFGSGTRLTVV.

V gene TRBV14 combines with J gene TRBJ1-2; the D is unclear. CDR1 is SGHDN, CDR2 FVKESK, per germline. This CDR3 spans 13 amino acids. The V end was cut by 1 base, the J end by 3 bases, with 6 bases between. CDR3 coding DNA: TGTGCCAGCAGCCAAGGCCGGCACTATGGCTACACCTTC. Residues: CASSQGRHYGYTF.

The chain links TRBV28 to TRBJ2-5; tentatively, D is TRBD2 (6 bases). This CDR3 is 14 amino acids long. Germline V gene data show CDR1 as MDHEN and CDR2 as SYDVKM. V dropped 6 bases and J dropped 4 bases, with 15 bases sitting between them. CDR3 amino acids: CASRRDGGTETQYF. DNA of the CDR3: TGTGCCAGCAGGCGGGACGGAGGGACAGAGACCCAGTACTTC.

The rearrangement uses TRBV14 and TRBJ1-2; D not resolved. Deletions cut 4 bases from V and 5 bases from J, with 17 bases between. This CDR3 region has 15 residues. The V gene's germline CDR1 is SGHDN and CDR2 FVKESK. The CDR3, as DNA: TGTGCCAGCAGCCCCCCTGGGCGGTCACAATATGGCTACACCTTC. Translation: CASSPPGRSQYGYTF.

V usage is TRBV20-1 and J usage is TRBJ2-1; D unclear. The CDR3 has 14 amino acids. Germline lookup yields CDR1 DFQATT and CDR2 SNEGSKA (reference sequence). Deletions cut 2 bases from V and 0 bases from J, with 8 bases between. Here the CDR3 reads CSARTASSYNEQFF. DNA for the CDR3: TGCAGTGCTAGAACGGCCAGCTCCTACAATGAGCAGTTCTTC.

A few counts support this clonotype. J is TRBJ2-7 and V is TRBV4-2; 11 nucleotides match TRBD1. The V gene end was trimmed by 2 bases and the J gene end by 0 bases; junction bases not matched to a gene: 15. This CDR3 is 20 amino acids long. The germline CDR1 and CDR2 sequences are LGHNA and YNFKEQ. The CDR3 protein is CASSQRTGGAGRLVSYEQYF. The CDR3 region has the DNA TGTGCCAGCAGCCAAAGGACAGGGGGCGCGGGGCGCCTGGTCTCCTACGAGCAGTACTTC.

This clonotype was detected only a few times. The chain recombines TRBV12-3 or TRBV12-4 with TRBJ1-5, with a weak D call TRBD1 (5 bases). The CDR3 runs 15 residues. Trimming stripped 3 bases from V and 4 bases from J, with 13 bases between. For the CDR3, the DNA is TGTGCCAGCAGTTTTAGTGGGGCCGCGAATCAGCCCCAGCATTTT. It is translated as CASSFSGAANQPQHF.

This clonotype was counted many times. The chain is built from TRBV7-6 and TRBJ2-5, with 8 bases lining up with TRBD1. Germline CDR1 SGHVS, CDR2 FNYEAQ. The CDR3 sequence is 13 residues long. V lost 7 bases, J lost 5 bases, and 6 bases stayed unmatched. The CDR3 nucleotides are TGTGCCAGCACCTTGGACAGGGCGGAGACCCAGTACTTC. Translated: CASTLDRAETQYF.

This clonotype has a handful of counts. The chain carries TRBV7-6 and TRBJ2-7, with 7 bases aligning to TRBD1. Trimming at V came to 1 base and at J to 0 bases, leaving 0 bases not matched to a gene. The germline CDR1 and CDR2 sequences are SGHVS and FNYEAQ. This CDR3 has 14 residues. CDR3 DNA sequence: TGTGCCAGCAGCTTAGGGGACAGCTCCTACGAGCAGTACTTC. Its protein product is CASSLGDSSYEQYF. Drawing the rest from reference TRBV7-6 and TRBJ2-7, the complete variable domain is GAGVSQSPRYKVTKRGQDVALRCDPISGHVSLYWYRQALGQGPEFLTYFNYEAQQDKSGLPNDRFSAERPEGSISTLTIQRTEQRDSAMYRCASSLGDSSYEQYFGPGTRLTVT.

This clonotype was recorded at least ten times. The rearrangement links TRBV7-8 to TRBJ2-7; 8 bases match TRBD1. Germline V lookup: CDR1 SGHVS, CDR2 FQNEAQ. CDR3 length equals 14 residues. Trimming at V came to 1 base and at J to 2 bases, leaving 1 base not matched to a gene. The CDR3 here is CASSLGTGPYEQYF. Here the CDR3 DNA reads TGTGCCAGCAGCTTAGGGACAGGGCCCTACGAGCAGTACTTC.

This clonotype has at least ten counts. The J gene is TRBJ2-1, the V gene TRBV7-2; the D gene is possibly TRBD1 (6 bases). V was shortened by 7 bases and J by 10 bases, with 17 bases between the two germline ends. The CDR3 is 13 amino acids. CDR1 and CDR2 (germline): SGHTA, FQGNSA. The chain's CDR3 is CASNPTGPGEQFF. Written as DNA, the CDR3 is TGTGCCAGCAACCCGACAGGCCCAGGGGAGCAGTTCTTC.

The chain couples TRBV19 to TRBJ1-4, with D uncertain. The CDR3 is 13 amino acids. CDR1 is LNHDA, CDR2 SQIVND, per germline (reference sequence). V was cut by 9 bases and J by 2 bases, with 10 bases left in between. CDR3: CASRSGTNEKLFF. The CDR3 bases are TGTGCCAGCCGGAGTGGGACTAATGAAAAACTGTTTTTT.

This clonotype was picked up a small number of times. The chain recombines TRBV18 with TRBJ2-5, with TRBD2 as a possible D gene (5 bases). V lost 2 bases and J 4 bases, leaving 11 bases between the germline ends. CDR3 length: 14 amino acids. Germline V gives CDR1 KGHSH, CDR2 LQKENI. The CDR3 region has the DNA TGTGCCAGCTCACCAAAAGGAGGTGGAGAGACCCAGTACTTC. Its protein product is CASSPKGGGETQYF.

This clonotype was picked up a small number of times. It may be a read error: a sequence one base away is much more abundant. The chain uses TRBV6-5 and TRBJ2-4, with 9 nucleotides matching TRBD1. Germline V lookup: CDR1 MNHEY, CDR2 SVGAGI. The V gene end was trimmed by 6 bases and the J gene end by 3 bases; junction bases not matched to a gene: 6. CDR3 length: 15 residues. In nucleotides, the CDR3 is TGTGCCAGCAGGTCCCCGGGACAGGGCAAAAACATTCAGTACTTC. Its translation is CASRSPGQGKNIQYF.

The chain uses TRBV29-1 and TRBJ2-3; TRBD1 agrees at 10 bases. The length of the CDR3 is 15 residues. Per germline, CDR1 SQVTM and CDR2 ANQGSEA. J lost 1 base, V lost 6 bases, and 7 bases had no gene match. The CDR3 coding sequence is TGCAGCGTCACCCCCGGGACAGGGGGCACAGATACGCAGTATTTT. Protein: CSVTPGTGGTDTQYF.

V and J are TRBV12-3 or TRBV12-4 and TRBJ2-5; D unresolved. This CDR3 is built from 12 residues. V was trimmed by 3 bases and J by 3 bases, leaving 5 bases between them. CDR3 DNA: TGTGCCAGCAGTTTTCTGGAAGAGACCCAGTACTTC. It specifies CASSFLEETQYF.

This clonotype was counted only a few times. The CDR3: CASLRDPRGRGGLDEAFF. The CDR3 DNA is TGTGCCAGCCTGCGGGACCCCAGGGGGCGAGGTGGTCTCGATGAAGCTTTCTTT. The rearrangement uses TRBV18 and TRBJ1-1; 8 nucleotides match TRBD1. Losses at the gene ends were 8 bases for V and 7 bases for J; bases not matched to a gene: 24. CDR1 is KGHSH and CDR2 is LQKENI in the germline V gene. The CDR3 is made up of 18 amino acids.

This clonotype was found many times. This chain uses TRBV6-5 with TRBJ2-7, with no clear D. The germline V and J ends were trimmed by 7 bases and 0 bases, with 13 bases remaining between them. CDR3 length: 14 amino acids. The germline V gene has CDR1 MNHEY and CDR2 SVGAGI. The DNA for the CDR3 is TGTGCCAGCAAAAAGGGTTTAAGCTCCTACGAGCAGTACTTC. It specifies CASKKGLSSYEQYF.

The rearrangement uses TRBV27 and TRBJ1-4; no clear D gene. This CDR3 is built from 15 residues. CDR1 MNHEY and CDR2 SMNVEV come from the germline V gene (reference sequence). Trimming removed 4 bases from V and 8 bases from J, with 17 bases in between. CDR3: CASSSTSSNGEKLFF. In DNA form, the CDR3 reads TGTGCCAGCAGTTCGACGTCATCAAACGGGGAAAAACTGTTTTTT. The full variable domain, completed using reference TRBV27 and TRBJ1-4, is EAQVTQNPRYLITVTGKKLTVTCSQNMNHEYMSWYRQDPGLGLRQIYYSMNVEVTDKGDVPEGYKVSRKEKRNFPLILESPSPNQTSLYFCASSSTSSNGEKLFFGSGTQLSVL.